Below, 3 T cell receptor beta chains from the same sample are listed, as sequenced in a study of vaccination effects on CD4 cells after COVID-19. These receptors' targets are unknown. TCRdb's copy holds only in-frame clones and misses some; the assay was immunoSEQ multiplex PCR. The sample has 20,000 to 25,000 clones; just under 75% are singletons. Antigen-specific CD4+ T cells were first expanded with viral peptide pools by the ViraFEST assay and only then sequenced. Around day 10 of culture, CD4+ T cells were separated out. PCR confirmed that the person was infected with SARS-CoV-2 between March and December 2020. The input for sequencing was CD4+ T cells from PBMCs cultured with a peptide pool, taken before COVID-19 vaccination. The source is a human donor who had a prior SARS-CoV-2 infection.

This clone was seen only a few times. The chain has TRBV5-4 and TRBJ2-1; 7 bases map to TRBD2. Germline lookup yields CDR1 SGHNT and CDR2 YYREEE (reference sequence). With V trimmed by 4 bases and J by 8 bases, 6 bases remained unmatched. This CDR3 is built from 13 residues. The CDR3 loop is CASSPGLSDEQFF. CDR3 coding DNA: TGTGCCAGCAGCCCGGGACTATCCGATGAGCAGTTCTTC.

The V gene is TRBV5-4, the J gene TRBJ2-1; 7 bases match TRBD2. The CDR3 spans 16 residues. V was clipped by 4 bases and J by 8 bases; unmatched bases: 15. CDR1 and CDR2 from the germline V gene are SGHNT and YYREEE (reference sequence). CDR3 in amino acids: CASSIDWDTSAHEQFF. For the CDR3, the DNA is TGTGCCAGCAGCATCGATTGGGATACTAGCGCCCATGAGCAGTTCTTC.

The rearrangement links TRBV6-5 to TRBJ2-6, with TRBD1 identical over 7 bases. The CDR3 contains 15 residues. J gave up 2 bases and V 6 bases, and 4 bases lay outside the gene matches. Germline V gene data show CDR1 as MNHEY and CDR2 as SVGAGI. The CDR3 here is CASRDGQAGANVLTF. The CDR3 region has the DNA TGTGCCAGCAGGGACGGACAGGCTGGGGCCAACGTCCTGACTTTC.